A single sample is the source of the 21 T cell receptor beta chains below, sequenced in a study of T cell repertoires in cytomegalovirus infection. One entry per CDR3 protein results from TCRdb running MiXCR on the reads. The table includes some 590,000 distinct CDR3 sequences, under 45% detected once. These receptors lack a known antigen. Sequenced material: cultured PBMCs, taken from culture after CMV antigen stimulation. The receptor set was obtained from a human donor in good health (CMV status not recorded). Some clones in this sample may be carry-over from other donors' samples.

This clonotype was detected once. In nucleotides, the CDR3 is TGTGCCAGCAGTCCAGGGACAGCCGGGGGTGGCTACACCTTC. It codes for CASSPGTAGGGYTF. V and J are TRBV28 and TRBJ1-2, with 7 bases lining up with TRBD1. CDR1 is MDHEN, CDR2 SYDVKM, per germline. This CDR3 region has 14 residues. The trim removed 5 bases at V and 7 bases at J, leaving 10 bases unmatched.

The chain couples TRBV6-9 to TRBJ2-1, with D perhaps assigned TRBD1 or TRBD2 (6 bases each). This CDR3 has 16 amino acids. V dropped 5 bases and J dropped 8 bases, with 22 bases sitting between them. The germline V gene encodes CDR1 MNHGY and CDR2 SVAAGI. This CDR3 reads CASSGRDPWRGDEQFF. As DNA, the CDR3 is TGTGCCAGCAGTGGCAGGGACCCTTGGAGGGGGGATGAGCAGTTCTTC.

This clonotype was found many times. This chain links TRBV7-2 with TRBJ2-7; 7 bases map to TRBD2. This CDR3 has 13 amino acids. The ends lost 4 bases at V and 12 bases at J; junction bases unmatched: 12. Germline V CDR1 and CDR2: SGHTA, FQGNSA. CDR3 coding DNA: TGTGCCAGCAGCTCGGACACTAGCGCCCAAAGGTACTTC. Translation: CASSSDTSAQRYF.

The chain recombines TRBV6-2 or TRBV6-3 with TRBJ1-6; possibly TRBD1 for D (6 bases). The CDR3 runs 13 residues. The germline V and J ends were trimmed by 6 bases and 10 bases, with 13 bases remaining between them. The germline CDR1 and CDR2 sequences are MNHEY and SVGEGT. CDR3 sequence reads: CASSLLGGSPLHF. CDR3 nucleotides: TGTGCCAGCAGCCTACTCGGGGGCTCACCCCTCCACTTT.

This clonotype was observed a handful of times. CDR3 residues: CASSLSGVVDSPLHF. CDR3 nucleotides: TGTGCCAGCAGCCTTTCAGGGGTGGTAGATTCACCCCTCCACTTT. The chain recombines TRBV6-1 with TRBJ1-6, with D tentatively TRBD1 (6 bases). Per the germline V gene, CDR1 is MNHNS and CDR2 is SASEGT. CDR3 length: 15 amino acids. V shed 6 bases and J shed 8 bases, with 17 bases lying between them.

J is TRBJ2-6 and V is TRBV19; no reliable D call. The germline V gene has CDR1 LNHDA and CDR2 SQIVND (reference sequence). CDR3 length: 14 residues. The V and J ends lost 5 bases and 4 bases respectively, with 9 bases between them. The CDR3 sequence is CASSFTGGANVLTF. The DNA of the CDR3 is TGTGCCAGTAGTTTTACGGGCGGGGCCAACGTCCTGACTTTC.

This rearrangement joins TRBV24-1 to TRBJ2-1, with 7 nucleotides matching TRBD1. The CDR3 runs 14 residues. Trimming removed 2 bases from V and 8 bases from J; junction bases left unmatched: 5. Germline V CDR1 and CDR2: KGHDR, SFDVKD. CDR3 DNA sequence: TGTGCCACCAGTGATTCCCTAGACAGGGATGAGCAGTTCTTC. Translation: CATSDSLDRDEQFF.

The chain carries TRBV6-6 and TRBJ2-3, with no clear D. The CDR3 contains 14 residues. Germline loops: CDR1 MNHNY, CDR2 SVGAGI (reference sequence). Trimming left V 0 bases short and J 2 bases short, with 6 bases between. The CDR3 DNA reads as TGTGCCAGCAGTTACTCACCCTCCACAGATACGCAGTATTTT. Protein sequence: CASSYSPSTDTQYF.

The chain recombines TRBV6-6 with TRBJ1-3; 11 positions match TRBD1. Germline-derived CDR1 and CDR2 are MNHNY and SVGAGI (reference sequence). The CDR3 runs 16 residues. The V and J ends lost 5 bases and 6 bases, in that order; junction bases with no gene match: 9. CDR3 sequence reads: CASSLQRDRGINTIYF. The CDR3, as DNA: TGTGCCAGCAGTCTCCAACGGGACAGGGGGATAAACACCATATATTTT.

This rearrangement joins TRBV12-3 or TRBV12-4 to TRBJ2-3, with 14 bases matching TRBD2. The CDR3 spans 18 residues. V shed 3 bases and J 3 bases; nucleotides not matched to a gene: 8. The CDR3 bases are TGTGCCAGCAGTTTCTTTCTCGGGACTAGCGGGAGAACAGATACGCAGTATTTT. Protein product: CASSFFLGTSGRTDTQYF.

This chain uses TRBV5-1 with TRBJ1-2, with 10 bases aligning to TRBD1. This CDR3 spans 15 amino acids. CDR1 is SGHRS and CDR2 is YFSETQ in the germline V gene. With V trimmed by 3 bases and J by 7 bases, 9 bases remained unmatched. The CDR3 nucleotides read TGCGCCAGCAGCTCTCGCCCGGGACAGGGGTTTGGCTACACCTTC. Its protein product is CASSSRPGQGFGYTF.

The chain combines TRBV7-2 with TRBJ1-5; 8 bases are a match to TRBD1. The CDR3 consists of 14 residues. After removal of 3 bases from V and 9 bases from J, the junction contained 7 bases not matched to a gene. CDR1 is SGHTA, CDR2 FQGNSA, per germline. The chain's CDR3 is CASSFNRGVGPQHF. The CDR3 nucleotides read TGTGCCAGCAGCTTCAACAGGGGGGTAGGGCCCCAGCATTTT.

The chain employs TRBV2 and TRBJ2-2; D is uncertain. V lost 7 bases and J 4 bases, leaving 4 bases between the germline ends. Germline V gene lookup returns CDR1 SNHLY and CDR2 FYNNEI. The CDR3 is made up of 11 amino acids. CDR3 in DNA: TGTGCCAGCATTAGCACCGGGGAGCTGTTTTTT. This codes for CASISTGELFF.

V and J are TRBV20-1 and TRBJ1-6; 7 positions match TRBD1. Looked up from germline, CDR1 is DFQATT and CDR2 is SNEGSKA (reference sequence). The CDR3 is 16 amino acids. The trim removed 0 bases at V and 1 base at J, leaving 3 bases unmatched. The CDR3 nucleotides read TGCAGTGCTAGAGATTCAGGGGGTTCCTATAATTCACCCCTCCACTTT. Amino acids: CSARDSGGSYNSPLHF.

The chain is built from TRBV20-1 and TRBJ2-7; 9 bases are a match to TRBD2. J lost 2 bases, V lost 4 bases, and 6 bases had no gene match. CDR3 length equals 14 residues. Germline lookup yields CDR1 DFQATT and CDR2 SNEGSKA (reference sequence). The CDR3: CSAKIAGVTYEQYF. CDR3 bases: TGCAGTGCTAAAATAGCGGGGGTAACCTACGAGCAGTACTTC.

This sequence joins TRBV10-3 and TRBJ1-4; D is undetermined. This CDR3 is built from 13 residues. Germline CDR1 ENHRY, CDR2 SYGVKD. The germline V and J ends were trimmed by 10 bases and 7 bases, with 16 bases remaining between them. The CDR3 protein is CATGEYAGEKLFF. The DNA of the CDR3 is TGTGCCACTGGGGAATACGCGGGTGAAAAACTGTTTTTT.

This clonotype has just one count. The chain couples TRBV25-1 to TRBJ1-6; D is uncertain. Trimming cost V 5 bases and J 4 bases, with 9 bases left between them. The germline gives CDR1 MGHDK, CDR2 SYGVNS. CDR3 length: 14 amino acids. DNA of the CDR3: TGTGCCAGCAGTTTCGCGGGTTATAATTCACCCCTCCACTTT. The encoded protein is CASSFAGYNSPLHF.

The chain combines TRBV20-1 with TRBJ2-5; 15 bases are a match to TRBD2. The ends lost 3 bases at V and 3 bases at J; junction bases unmatched: 11. Germline values: CDR1 DFQATT, CDR2 SNEGSKA (reference sequence). This CDR3 spans 18 amino acids. CDR3 nucleotides: TGCAGTGCTAGTAGCCCGGGACTAGCGGGGGGTGGGGAAGAGACCCAGTACTTC. Its protein product is CSASSPGLAGGGEETQYF.

The chain is built from TRBV6-5 and TRBJ1-6, with D perhaps TRBD1 (5 bases). Germline-derived CDR1 and CDR2 are MNHEY and SVGAGI. V lost 6 bases, J lost 3 bases, and 27 bases lay in between. The CDR3 spans 20 residues. In DNA form, the CDR3 reads TGTGCCAGCAGGATAAAGCCGGGACCTAAATTGTGGGACTATAATTCACCCCTCCACTTT. This codes for CASRIKPGPKLWDYNSPLHF.

This clonotype has more than one count but fewer than ten. This rearrangement joins TRBV4-2 to TRBJ2-3, with D unresolved. Germline V lookup: CDR1 LGHNA, CDR2 YNFKEQ. V lost 5 bases and J 3 bases, leaving 15 bases between the germline ends. The CDR3 consists of 15 residues. CDR3 sequence reads: CASSERVFLTDTQYF. DNA for the CDR3: TGTGCCAGCAGCGAAAGGGTCTTCCTGACAGATACGCAGTATTTT.

The chain combines TRBV6-6 with TRBJ1-2, with 8 bases matching TRBD1. The CDR3 extends over 14 amino acids. Germline V CDR1 and CDR2: MNHNY, SVGAGI (reference sequence). After removal of 4 bases from V and 4 bases from J, the junction contained 5 bases not matched to a gene. DNA for the CDR3: TGTGCCAGCAGTTCGGCAGGGGGCGGCTATGGCTACACCTTC. Residues: CASSSAGGGYGYTF.